The present T cell receptor beta chain was sequenced within a study of shared clonotypes between healthy human individuals. Study context: Serving as donors were two women and three men, whose ages spanned 18 to 49.

J gave up 3 bases and V 4 bases, and 17 bases lay outside the gene matches. The CDR3 has 18 amino acids. The V gene's germline CDR1 is SGHNT and CDR2 YYREEE (reference sequence). Execution of the assay was at deep level. Assay used: immunoSEQ multiplex PCR; TCRdb lists only in-frame clones, some missing. The table shows about half a million clones, with around four fifths occurring only once. The V and J genes are TRBV5-4 and TRBJ2-7; 9 bases line up with TRBD1. The sequenced sample was PBMCs. The sequence came from a middle-aged woman in good health. Some clones in this sample may be carry-over from other donors' samples. The DNA of the CDR3 is TGTGCCAGCAGCCCTGCCCCCGGGACAGGGCCTCTCCACTACGAGCAGTACTTC. As protein: CASSPAPGTGPLHYEQYF.